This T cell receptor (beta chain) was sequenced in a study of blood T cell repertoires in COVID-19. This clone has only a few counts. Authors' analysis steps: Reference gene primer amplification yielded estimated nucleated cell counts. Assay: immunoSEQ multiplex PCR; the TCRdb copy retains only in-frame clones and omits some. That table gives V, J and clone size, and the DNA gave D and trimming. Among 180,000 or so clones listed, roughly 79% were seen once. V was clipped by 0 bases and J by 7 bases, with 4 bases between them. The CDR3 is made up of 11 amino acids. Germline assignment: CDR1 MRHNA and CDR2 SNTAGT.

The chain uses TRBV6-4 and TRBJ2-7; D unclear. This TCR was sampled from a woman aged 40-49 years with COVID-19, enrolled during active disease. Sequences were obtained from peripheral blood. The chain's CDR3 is CASSDSREQYV. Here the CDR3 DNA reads TGTGCCAGCAGTGACTCGAGGGAGCAGTACGTC.